What follows describes a single TCR beta chain. Its target is not known. The data are from a study of T cell therapy after organ transplantation. Study in general: T cells were expanded 2 to 3 weeks with 30 CMV class I/II epitopes.

Assay used: immunoSEQ multiplex PCR; TCRdb lists only in-frame clones, some missing. The sample contains approximately 52,000 clones, about 95% of which appear only once. Patients were solid-organ transplant recipients with drug-resistant or recurrent cytomegalovirus. This CDR3 is 14 amino acids long. Findings and caveats of the study: Nonresponders had marked pretherapy clonal expansions and little post-therapy change. Post-therapy reconstitution appeared to include transferred and endogenous clonotypes.

The chain has TRBV21-1 and TRBJ1-2. TRBV21-1 is given as a pseudogene. This receptor was identified in a human patient who had received a solid organ transplant and had CMV disease. The source material was CD8+ T cells from blood, sampled before autologous CMV-specific T cell therapy. DNA of the CDR3: TGTGCCAGCAGCCCCGGGGGGCCCCCCTATGGCTACACCTTC. Translating gives CASSPGGPPYGYTF.